This T cell receptor beta chain was sequenced in a study of T-cell memory formation after mild COVID-19. Overall study context: TCR clusters were mostly donor specific.

Study-level results: Among clones contracting day 15 to 85, CD4/CD8 was balanced, whereas later expanders leaned CD4+. Mainly in CM and EM were contracting CD4+ clones; CD8+ were in EMRA.

Sample barcodes and UMIs were carried by the TCR alpha and TCR beta cDNA libraries that 5'RACE generated with constant-segment primers. TCRdb called the 5' RACE reads again in MiXCR, with one record for every CDR3 protein. The repertoire holds about 410,000 distinct CDR3 sequences, with roughly 18% as singletons. V dropped 6 bases and J dropped 3 bases, with 14 bases sitting between them. The CDR3 covers 15 residues. CDR1 and CDR2 (germline): ENHRY, SYGVKD. Worth noting for this clonotype: As yet, its antigen is unknown.

The source of this sequence is a man between 18 and 35 years old who had mild COVID-19 (a few samples of this study predate the infection). Cell type and time point are not known. The chain has TRBV10-3 and TRBJ2-2; D is tentatively TRBD1 or TRBD2 (5 bases each). The sequenced material came from PBMCs or a T cell subset sorted from them (not recorded which). The CDR3 DNA is TGTGCCATCAGATCCGGGACGGCTTACACCGGGGAGCTGTTTTTT. Translated: CAIRSGTAYTGELFF.